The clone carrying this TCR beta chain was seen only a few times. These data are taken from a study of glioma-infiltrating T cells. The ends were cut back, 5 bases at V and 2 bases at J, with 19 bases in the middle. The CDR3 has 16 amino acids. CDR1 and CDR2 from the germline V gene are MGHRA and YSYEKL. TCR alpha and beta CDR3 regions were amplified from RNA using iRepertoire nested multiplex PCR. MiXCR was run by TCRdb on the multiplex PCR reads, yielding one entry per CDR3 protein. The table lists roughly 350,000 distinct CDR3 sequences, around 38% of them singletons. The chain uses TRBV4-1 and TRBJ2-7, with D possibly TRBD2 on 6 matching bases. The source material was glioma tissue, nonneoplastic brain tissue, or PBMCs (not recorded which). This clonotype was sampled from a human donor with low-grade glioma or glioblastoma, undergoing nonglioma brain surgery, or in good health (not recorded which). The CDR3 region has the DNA TGCGCCAGCAGCTCGGTCCGGGGTAGCGGTACCTACGAGCAGTACTTC. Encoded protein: CASSSVRGSGTYEQYF.